What follows is one TCR beta chain and its context. The antigen remains unidentified. CDR3 length equals 17 residues. V dropped 0 bases and J dropped 5 bases, with 19 bases sitting between them. Germline loops: CDR1 KGHSH, CDR2 LQKENI. These data belong to a study of OX40 agonist ivuxolimab in advanced cancers. Study-wide findings and caveats: Researchers did not determine the expanded peripheral T cells' antigen specificity.

The method was immunoSEQ multiplex PCR; TCRdb's version includes in-frame clones alone and lacks a portion of them. In the table there are tens of thousands of clones, about 80% of which are singletons. This clonotype was obtained from an adult with an advanced solid tumor such as melanoma, head and neck, liver or kidney cancer. Sequences were derived from CD4+ or CD8+ T cells sorted from blood, sampled in a trial of the OX40 agonist ivuxolimab. This chain links TRBV18 with TRBJ2-5, with a possible D match to TRBD2 (6 bases). The CDR3 DNA reads TGTGCCAGCTCACCACCCAGTTCGGGGACGAGCGGGGAGACCCAGTACTTC. The encoded protein is CASSPPSSGTSGETQYF.